Each of the 4 T cell receptor beta chains below was sequenced from the same sample in a study of T cell responses to AZD1222 COVID-19 vaccine (dated by TCRdb to 2020 to 2023). The library was obtained by the immunoSEQ multiplex PCR assay. The table was pulled from immuneACCESS by TCRdb, which kept in-frame rearrangements only. Such tables lose some clones; where checked, under half of the loss comes from unresolved V genes, and the rest has no known cause. This sample lists about 55,000 clones; about 87% were detected once. About 15% of the sample is held by the ten biggest clonotypes. The time point label on this specimen signifies: baseline before first vaccination. The sequencing used peripheral blood, collected on day 0 of AZD1222 vaccination. The receptors shown here come from an adult in good health.

The genes are TRBV4-1 and TRBJ2-3; either TRBD1 or TRBD2 may fit D (5 bases each). Germline assignment: CDR1 MGHRA and CDR2 YSYEKL. V lost 1 base, J lost 6 bases, and 8 bases lay in between. This CDR3 spans 13 amino acids. The CDR3: CASSQGEGDTQYF. For the CDR3, the DNA is TGCGCCAGCAGCCAAGGCGAGGGGGATACGCAGTATTTT.

The genes are TRBV19 and TRBJ2-7; TRBD2 aligns across 13 bases. CDR1 and CDR2 from the germline V gene are LNHDA and SQIVND (reference sequence). Trimming at V came to 9 bases and at J to 5 bases, leaving 10 bases not matched to a gene. This CDR3 is built from 15 residues. The CDR3 nucleotides read TGTGCCAGCTCCCAGGGACTAGCGGGGCACCACGAGCAGTACTTC. As protein: CASSQGLAGHHEQYF.

This clone appeared a few times. The chain couples TRBV7-2 to TRBJ2-3; 9 nucleotides match TRBD1. The CDR3 is 16 residues long. J was trimmed by 4 bases and V by 4 bases; bases with no gene match: 9. CDR1 is SGHTA and CDR2 is FQGNSA in the germline V gene. CDR3 residues: CASSSQGARTPDTQYF. In DNA, the CDR3 is TGTGCCAGCAGCTCACAGGGGGCGAGGACGCCAGATACGCAGTATTTT.

This chain links TRBV6-5 with TRBJ1-4; D remains ambiguous. This CDR3 region has 15 residues. Germline V gene data show CDR1 as MNHEY and CDR2 as SVGAGI. Trimming took 0 bases from V and 2 from J, leaving 7 bases between them. The CDR3 loop reads CASSYSGSTNEKLFF. The CDR3 DNA sequence: TGTGCCAGCAGTTACTCAGGGTCGACTAATGAAAAACTGTTTTTT.